Included here is one TCR beta chain sequence, with context. Its matching antigen is unknown. This same CDR3 is encoded by further DNA sequences in the sample. Each PCR replicate from the sorted subsets contained about 210 ng DNA, which is tens of thousands of T cell genomes. The data were produced by immunoSEQ multiplex PCR, yet TCRdb's version contains in-frame clones alone and is incomplete. The data show approximately 940,000 clones, about three quarters seen once. The data are from a study of shared clonotypes between healthy human individuals. Study conclusions and caveats: Lower generation probabilities were found for non-shared clonotypes than for those shared by all four donors. It was observed that around 5% of naive CD4 clonotypes were shared across several donors.

The donors were all Caucasian adults (living in Nashville, Tennessee). The CDR3 covers 14 residues. Germline-derived CDR1 and CDR2 are SGHRS and YFSETQ. V trimming: 2 bases; J trimming: 5 bases; junction bases outside the gene matches: 6. The source is a man aged 18 to 30 in good health. This chain uses TRBV5-1 with TRBJ2-7; 8 nucleotides align to TRBD2. The source material was memory CD4+ T cells sorted from blood. Subset indicated: CD45RA-negative fraction. The CDR3 region is CASSLTGGPNEQYF. DNA for the CDR3: TGCGCCAGCAGCTTAACGGGGGGGCCCAACGAGCAGTACTTC. Supplemented by reference TRBV5-1 and TRBJ2-7, the full variable domain reads KAGVTQTPRYLIKTRGQQVTLSCSPISGHRSVSWYQQTPGQGLQFLFEYFSETQRNKGNFPGRFSGRQFSNSRSEMNVSTLELGDSALYLCASSLTGGPNEQYFGPGTRLTVT.